This T cell receptor (beta chain) was found in a study of blood T cell repertoires in COVID-19. Overall study: COVID-19 samples collected from the United States, Italy and Spain covered acute and convalescent phases.

Those enrolled in Seattle joined during active infection and were followed longitudinally afterward. Per the authors' pipeline: Amplification from reference gene primers served as the basis for estimated nucleated cell counts. TCRdb's copy holds only in-frame clones and misses some; the assay was immunoSEQ multiplex PCR. The V and J calls and clone size come from that table; D and trimming were worked out from the DNA. The profile shows 150,000 to 170,000 clones, roughly 84% of them singletons. Input material: peripheral blood. This clonotype was sampled from a man in his 60s with COVID-19, enrolled during active disease.

In DNA form, the CDR3 reads TGTGCCAGCAGCTCCGGGGCCAGTGGGAGGACTGAAGCTTTCTTT. Amino acids: CASSSGASGRTEAFF. The J gene is TRBJ1-1, the V gene TRBV6-2 or TRBV6-3; tentative D call: TRBD1 (5 bases). The CDR3 contains 15 residues. Germline CDR1 MNHEY, CDR2 SVGEGT. Trimming cost V 6 bases and J 5 bases, with 19 bases left between them.